Listed here are 4 T cell receptor beta chains from one sample, sequenced in a study of pediatric ulcerative colitis. Rectal tissue came from one to two pinch biopsies taken at colonoscopy. Clones were sequenced by immunoSEQ multiplex PCR, and TCRdb holds only the in-frame ones, with some missing. The sample holds roughly 49,000 clones, 78% seen once. The specimen was gut tissue. The source of these receptors is a girl aged 5-17 years with moderate ulcerative colitis.

The rearrangement joins TRBV4-1 to TRBJ2-5, with D perhaps TRBD1 (5 bases). The CDR3 loop spans 16 amino acids. The V and J ends lost 5 bases and 5 bases respectively, with 21 bases between them. Germline CDR1 reads MGHRA; CDR2 reads YSYEKL. The CDR3 protein is CASSYSSRTQGETQYF. For the CDR3, the DNA is TGCGCCAGCAGCTACTCGAGTCGGACCCAGGGTGAGACCCAGTACTTC.

The chain couples TRBV4-2 to TRBJ1-2; 8 nucleotides line up with TRBD1. Trimming removed 4 bases from V and 7 bases from J; junction bases left unmatched: 17. This CDR3 comprises 17 residues. Germline V gene data show CDR1 as LGHNA and CDR2 as YNFKEQ. The CDR3 spells CASSPRRPTGVIGGYTF. CDR3 in DNA: TGTGCCAGCAGCCCCCGTAGGCCGACAGGGGTGATCGGTGGCTACACCTTC.

This chain uses TRBV7-2 with TRBJ1-2; possible D gene TRBD1, 6 bases. The V gene's germline CDR1 is SGHTA and CDR2 FQGNSA. The V end lost 1 base, the J end lost 5 bases, and 23 bases lay between the germline ends. The CDR3 contains 18 residues. The CDR3, as DNA: TGTGCCAGCAGCTTAGTAGGGGGATGGACAGTAACTTTTTATGGCTACACCTTC. This encodes CASSLVGGWTVTFYGYTF.

V and J are TRBV5-1 and TRBJ2-1; 9 bases are shared with TRBD2. This CDR3 region has 17 residues. Germline V gives CDR1 SGHRS, CDR2 YFSETQ. V lost 0 bases, J lost 5 bases, and 9 bases stayed unmatched. This CDR3 reads CASSLGTGGRADNEQFF. The DNA for the CDR3 is TGCGCCAGCAGCTTGGGAACGGGCGGGAGGGCCGACAATGAGCAGTTCTTC.